Included here is one T cell receptor (beta chain) sequence, with context. Germline V gene data show CDR1 as SGDLS and CDR2 as YYNGEE. Trimming shortened V by 1 base and J by 3 bases, and 8 bases separated the two germline ends. The length of the CDR3 is 14 residues. This entry comes from a study of control samples from healthy donors and cancer patients. Sequenced by immunoSEQ multiplex PCR; TCRdb stores in-frame clones only, minus some. The sample lists around 110,000 clones, more than 85% occurring once. Sequenced sample: blood. The rearrangement uses TRBV9 and TRBJ2-1; D gene unclear. The clonotype comes from a man aged 25-45 years in good health. The CDR3 reads CASSVLDSYNEQFF. Written as DNA, the CDR3 is TGTGCCAGCAGCGTATTAGATAGCTACAATGAGCAGTTCTTC.